This TCR beta chain emerged from a study of T cell responses to AZD1222 COVID-19 vaccine (TCRdb year 2021). Some background on the complete study: AZD1222 recipients with second doses at about 4 weeks or about 12 weeks were pooled, because spike-specific TCR depth and breadth did not differ between schedules. TCR sequencing covered over 230 trial participants: 207 given two doses of AZD1222 and 26 given two doses of MenACWY control vaccine. Trial participants were enrolled by age into 18-55, 56-69 and 70-plus year subgroups, with approximately 150, 28 and 58 TCR-sequenced participants respectively. The paper's findings and limits, for the study overall: Conclusions about previously exposed vaccinees are limited, since just five or six AZD1222 recipients were seropositive for SARS-CoV-2 at baseline. In the small 56-69-year group, the increase in depth fell short of significance, most likely because of low power. CD4 TCRs associated with the vaccine covered the entire spike protein, and the dominant responses were in regions 160-218 and 743-854. A significant rise in spike-specific TCR breadth and depth was observed after two AZD1222 doses relative to day 0 and relative to MenACWY recipients. Because no samples from the day 14 peak response were available, repertoires could be characterized only after the peak T cell response. Nearly half of unique spike-specific TCRs reportedly recognized epitopes outside regions mutated in the B.1.351 and B.1.1.7 variants. Most participants were white British and females outnumbered males, and the authors suggested that clonal diversity may have been underestimated.

In this sample, this clone turned up a few times. Its antigen remains undetermined. No base-level quality is on record; no much larger clone is a single base apart. Sample time point, as interpreted from the label and publication: baseline before first vaccination. The vaccinee samples were drawn from two UK trials, COV001 and COV002, one of which was a single-blind randomized controlled phase 2/3 trial testing AZD1222 (ChAdOx1 nCoV-19) in healthy adults. For TCRbeta chain sequencing, PBMC samples from trial participants were taken at day 0 and at day 28 after the second dose. The CDR3 regions of human TCRbeta chains were analyzed by immunosequencing. The authors processed their data as follows. TCRs in the repertoires were matched against a reference library of SARS-CoV-2-specific TCRs that had been generated with the MIRA antigen-specificity platform. Breadth was defined as the fraction of unique TCRs that were SARS-CoV-2-associated, and depth was defined as the fraction of total T cells that were SARS-CoV-2-associated. Each spike-specific TCR was assigned to its reactive spike region and to a CD4 or CD8 class using the MIRA data. Log10-transformed breadth and depth values were compared by one-way ANOVA with Sidak's multiple comparisons tests. In its TCRdb copy, this immuneACCESS table keeps in-frame sequences only and misses some clones. Where compared with another copy, unresolved V genes explain less than half of these, and the others have no known cause. D and trimming were read from the DNA, whereas the V and J calls and clone size are those reported in that table. This sample lists around 120,000 clones; around 94% were detected once. The top ten hold more than 2% of the sample.

CDR1 and CDR2 were assigned from the germline V gene (reference sequence) as LNHDA and SQIVND. The CDR3 has 13 amino acids, counting the end cysteine and phenylalanine. Left in the record is the CDR3 DNA by itself, 39 bases read in frame from the first base. Trimming takes 7 bases from V and 6 bases from J, and the germline ends sit 13 bases apart. The material sequenced was peripheral blood, taken on day 0 of AZD1222 vaccination. This clonotype was sampled from an adult in good health. The rearranged chain carries TRBV19 and TRBJ1-3, with the D segment identity uncertain. The nucleotides are TGTGCCAGTATAGGGCAGGCTTTAAACACCATATATTTT. Its translation is CASIGQALNTIYF.